The entry below describes one T cell receptor beta chain. Its specific antigen is unknown. Per-nucleotide qualities are absent, and no much larger clonotype sits a single base away. The sample is drawn from a study of neurological immune-mediated disorders (dated by TCRdb to the late 2010s). Some background on the complete study: Of the approximately 34 multiple sclerosis patients, roughly 30 had relapsing-remitting MS and 3 had secondary progressive MS. The study compared peripheral blood TCR-beta repertoires of HTLV-I-associated myelopathy (HAM/TSP) patients, multiple sclerosis patients and healthy controls using UMI-based sequencing. The roughly 99 TCR-beta libraries covered PBMC samples along with longitudinal samples, technical triplicates, and paired sorted CD4+ and CD8+ T-cell subsets. The cohort included 60 to 70 subjects: some 14 with HAM/TSP, roughly 35 with multiple sclerosis, and 20 or so healthy controls. Study-level results and caveats: Phylogenetic analysis grouped repertoires from 18 of 34 MS patients into a cluster of related CDR3 sequences, suggesting a possible repertoire-level signature. Across subjects, expanded clones never shared an identical CDR3 amino acid sequence, which suggests that the TCR-beta repertoires in every group were private. No association of the MS cluster with clinical or MRI features was observed, and the need for larger cohorts was stated by the authors. TCR clonal expansion was highest in HAM/TSP patients and lowest in MS patients, with MS patients falling below even healthy controls.

TCR libraries for sorted subsets were made from 800,000 to 1,000,000 sorted CD4+ or CD8+ T cells. The multiple sclerosis patients were enrolled in a US clinical protocol that evaluated disease progression with magnetic resonance imaging. Peripheral blood was subjected to Ficoll-Hypaque density gradient centrifugation to isolate PBMCs, which were then cryopreserved in liquid nitrogen. Paired sorted CD4+ and CD8+ subsets came from healthy controls, HAM/TSP patients and MS patients. The germline V gene yields SGHDT for CDR1 and YYEEEE for CDR2. Inclusive of the bounding cysteine and phenylalanine, the CDR3 is 15 residues long. CDR3 DNA only is kept here, 45 bases in frame from base 1. V is shortened by 1 base, J by 0 bases, and the region joining them spans 5 bases. cDNA synthesis used template-switch 5'RACE with a primer carrying a 10-nucleotide random unique molecular identifier tagging each TCR transcript. Each sequencing run produced over 190 million TCR-beta sequences covering 15-18 subjects. The RNeasy kit was used for extraction of total RNA. The KAPA Real-time Library Amplification kit was used to amplify TCR-beta VDJ regions with primers targeting the TCR constant region and the 5'RACE anchor. Sample indexes and Illumina adaptors were added in a first PCR, and a second PCR then increased library yield. After purification with Ampure beads, the TCR product of roughly 650 bp was size-selected on a 2% E-gel SizeSelection system. Library quality was checked on a Bioanalyzer, concentration was measured with Qubit, and libraries were quantified with the Kapa Library Quantification kit before pooling. An Illumina HiSeq 2500 sequenced the libraries paired-end 2 x 150 bp. To increase sequence diversity, roughly 24-31% phiX was spiked into each library pool. The study's processing was this. The quality-filtered reads were processed with the UMI-based MiGEC pipeline, whose error correction step removed more than 85% of the raw TCR sequences. VDJ genes were aligned to IMGT germline references, and clonotypes were defined by unique CDR3 amino acid sequence plus V-J genes. Clonal expansion, Shannon diversity and CDR3 relatedness (CalcPairwiseDistances, ClusterSamples) were evaluated with VDJtools, and phylogenetic trees were built with CLCbio workbench. Using coefficient-of-variation modelling across technical triplicates, the study counted a clone as expanded if it had at least 8 unique UMIs. TCRdb ran its own pipeline on the public reads, namely fastp trimming at Q25 and MiXCR clone calling, and kept in-frame beta chains. Entries that share a CDR3 protein sequence are merged under the most common genes and DNA. TCRdb assigned the V and J calls; the authors' analysis was not used. Counted in this sample were approximately 44,000 distinct CDR3 sequences; 5.8% of them appeared once. Jointly, the top ten make up approximately 1.5% of the sample.

The rearranged chain carries TRBV5-6 and TRBJ2-6, with no D gene named confidently. Material: CD4+ T cells from blood. The receptor comes from a young woman with multiple sclerosis. The DNA sequence is TGTGCCAGCAGCTTGTGGGGCTCTGGGGCCAACGTCCTGACTTTC. Protein translation: CASSLWGSGANVLTF.